This TCR beta chain was sequenced for a study of siplizumab effects on memory and regulatory T cells. The CDR3 totals 15 residues. Study results and caveats: Mapping to unstimulated subsets was achieved for only a minor fraction of alloreactive clones. Of the proliferating CD4+ or CD8+ clones, roughly 75-97% lacked a naive or memory phenotype that could be assigned. The apparent diversity of naive T cells exceeded that of memory cells, and naive T cells seemed to make a major contribution to the alloresponse. Alloreactive sequences from unstimulated CD4+ memory cells fell significantly with siplizumab.

Profiling relied on immunoSEQ multiplex PCR, and the TCRdb table lists in-frame clones only, not all of them. The sample has around 100,000 clones; 75% to 95% are singletons. Notes on this clone: The antigen is undetermined.

The receptor comes from a human donor in good health. The rearrangement uses TRBV21-1 and TRBJ2-7. TRBV21-1 is recorded as a pseudogene. The sample comprised CD4+ T cells sorted from blood. In DNA, the CDR3 is TGTGCCAGCAGCGGACCACACTCAAAGGGTTACGAGCAGTACTTC. Encoded protein: CASSGPHSKGYEQYF.